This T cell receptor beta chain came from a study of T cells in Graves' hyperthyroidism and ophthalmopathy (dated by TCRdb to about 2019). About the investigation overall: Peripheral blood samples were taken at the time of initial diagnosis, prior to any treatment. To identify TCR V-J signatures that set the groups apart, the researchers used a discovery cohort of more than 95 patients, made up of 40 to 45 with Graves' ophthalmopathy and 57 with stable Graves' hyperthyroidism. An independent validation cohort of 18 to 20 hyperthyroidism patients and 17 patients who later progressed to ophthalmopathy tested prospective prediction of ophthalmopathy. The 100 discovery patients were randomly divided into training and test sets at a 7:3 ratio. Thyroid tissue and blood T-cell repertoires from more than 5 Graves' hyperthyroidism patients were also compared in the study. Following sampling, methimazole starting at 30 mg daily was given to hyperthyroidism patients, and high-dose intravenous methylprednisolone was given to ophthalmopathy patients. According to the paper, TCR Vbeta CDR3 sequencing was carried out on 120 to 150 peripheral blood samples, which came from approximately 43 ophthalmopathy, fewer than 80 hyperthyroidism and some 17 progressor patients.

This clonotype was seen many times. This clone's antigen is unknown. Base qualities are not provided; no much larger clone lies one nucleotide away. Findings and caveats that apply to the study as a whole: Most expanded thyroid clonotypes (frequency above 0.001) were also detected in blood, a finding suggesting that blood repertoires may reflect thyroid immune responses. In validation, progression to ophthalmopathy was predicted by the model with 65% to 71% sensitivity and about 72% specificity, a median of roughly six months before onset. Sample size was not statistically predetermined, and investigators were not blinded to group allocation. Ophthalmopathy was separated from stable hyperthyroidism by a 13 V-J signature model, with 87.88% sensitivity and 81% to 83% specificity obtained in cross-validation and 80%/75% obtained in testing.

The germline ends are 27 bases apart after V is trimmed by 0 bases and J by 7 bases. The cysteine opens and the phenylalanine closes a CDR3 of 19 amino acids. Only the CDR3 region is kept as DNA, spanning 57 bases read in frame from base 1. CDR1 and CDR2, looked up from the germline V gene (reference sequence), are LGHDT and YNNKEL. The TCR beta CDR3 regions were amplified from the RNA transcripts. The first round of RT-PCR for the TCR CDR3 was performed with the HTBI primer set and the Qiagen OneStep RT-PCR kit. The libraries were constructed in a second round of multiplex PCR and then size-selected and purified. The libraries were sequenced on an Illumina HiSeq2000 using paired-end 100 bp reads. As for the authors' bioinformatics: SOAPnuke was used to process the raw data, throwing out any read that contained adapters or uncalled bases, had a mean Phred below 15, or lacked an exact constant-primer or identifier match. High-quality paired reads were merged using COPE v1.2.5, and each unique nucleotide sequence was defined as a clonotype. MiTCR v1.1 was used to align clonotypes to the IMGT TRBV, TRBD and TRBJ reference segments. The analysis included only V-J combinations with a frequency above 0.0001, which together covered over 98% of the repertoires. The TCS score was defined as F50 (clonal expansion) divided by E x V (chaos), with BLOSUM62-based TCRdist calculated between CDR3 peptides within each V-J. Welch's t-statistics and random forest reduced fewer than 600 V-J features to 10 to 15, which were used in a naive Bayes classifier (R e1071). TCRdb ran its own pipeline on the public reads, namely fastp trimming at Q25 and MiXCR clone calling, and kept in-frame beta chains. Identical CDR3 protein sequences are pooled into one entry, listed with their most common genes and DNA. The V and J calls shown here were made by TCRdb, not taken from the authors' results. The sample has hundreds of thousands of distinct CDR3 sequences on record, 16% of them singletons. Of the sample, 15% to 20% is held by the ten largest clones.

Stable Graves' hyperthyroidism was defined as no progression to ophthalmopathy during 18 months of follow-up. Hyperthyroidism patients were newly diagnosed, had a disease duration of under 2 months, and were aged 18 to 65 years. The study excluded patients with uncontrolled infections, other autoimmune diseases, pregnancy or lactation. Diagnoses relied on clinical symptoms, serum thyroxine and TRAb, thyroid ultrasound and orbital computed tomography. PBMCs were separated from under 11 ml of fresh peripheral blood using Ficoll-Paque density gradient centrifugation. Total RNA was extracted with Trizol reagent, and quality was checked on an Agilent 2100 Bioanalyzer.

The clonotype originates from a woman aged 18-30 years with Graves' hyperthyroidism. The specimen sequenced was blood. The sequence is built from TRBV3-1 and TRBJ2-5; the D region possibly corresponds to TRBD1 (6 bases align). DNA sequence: TGTGCCAGCAGCCAAGACGCTCCGACAGGACCCGTTAGCCGGGTGACCCAGTACTTC. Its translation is CASSQDAPTGPVSRVTQYF.